This TCR beta chain was identified in a study of T cell changes during pregnancy in multiple sclerosis. Sequencing used immunoSEQ multiplex PCR; TCRdb keeps in-frame clones, though not all of them. Of about 57,000 clones listed, 80% to 90% are singletons. The J segment lost 14 bases and the V segment lost 4 bases, leaving 9 bases of the junction unmatched. Germline CDR1 is MNHNS and CDR2 is SASEGT. This CDR3 is built from 13 residues. Sequencing was performed on CD4+ T cells from peripheral blood mononuclear cells, taken in the third trimester of pregnancy. The receptor was derived from a female donor with multiple sclerosis, enrolled in a pregnancy study. The gene calls are TRBV6-1 and TRBJ2-3; 10 bases are a match to TRBD2. DNA for the CDR3: TGTGCCAGCAGTGTACCGGGACTAGCGCATGGGTATTTT. This codes for CASSVPGLAHGYF.